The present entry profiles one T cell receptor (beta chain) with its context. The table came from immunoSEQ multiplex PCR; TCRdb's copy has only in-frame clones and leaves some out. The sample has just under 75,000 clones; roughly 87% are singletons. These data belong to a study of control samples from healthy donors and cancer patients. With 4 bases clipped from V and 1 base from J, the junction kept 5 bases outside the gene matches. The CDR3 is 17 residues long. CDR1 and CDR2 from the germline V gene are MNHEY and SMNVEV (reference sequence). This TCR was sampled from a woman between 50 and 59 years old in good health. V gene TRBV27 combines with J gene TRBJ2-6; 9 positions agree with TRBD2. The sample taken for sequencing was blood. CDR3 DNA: TGTGCCAGCAGTTCAAGGACTAGCGTATCTGGGGCCAACGTCCTGACTTTC. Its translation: CASSSRTSVSGANVLTF.